The rows below give T cell receptor beta chains drawn from one sample of a study of T cells in Graves' hyperthyroidism and ophthalmopathy. TCRdb processed the multiplex PCR reads anew with MiXCR; each CDR3 protein has one entry. Of about 560,000 distinct CDR3 sequences listed, 16% are singletons. The specimen sequenced was blood. All receptors come from a young woman with Graves' hyperthyroidism. Both conserved end residues are part of each CDR3. The D gene is left open where the match is weak. A clone size is listed for some rows: how often the clone was seen (once, few, many), or a class if it is expanded.

TRBJ1-1 | - | many | TRBV10-3 | TGTGCCATCAGCCTCCTTTCAGGGCTTACTGAAGCTTTCTTT | CAISLLSGLTEAFF
TRBJ1-5 | - | many | TRBV7-2 | TGTGCCAGCAGCTTAGGGGATGTGGGCCAGCCCCAGCATTTT | CASSLGDVGQPQHF
TRBJ1-5 | - | few | TRBV7-9 | TGTGCCAGCAGCACCGGGTCCCCCAATCAGCCCCAGCATTTT | CASSTGSPNQPQHF
TRBJ1-1 | - | many | TRBV6-1 | TGTGCCAGCAGTCCCCTGGACAGATTGAACACTGAAGCTTTCTTT | CASSPLDRLNTEAFF
TRBJ2-5 | - | few | TRBV5-1 | TGCGCCAGCAGCTCTGGGACATTGGAGACCCAGTACTTC | CASSSGTLETQYF
TRBJ2-3 | TRBD1 | many | TRBV5-1 | TGCGCCAGCAGCTTGGAGGGGGCGCGAACAGATACGCAGTATTTT | CASSLEGARTDTQYF
TRBJ2-1 | TRBD1 | - | TRBV24-1 | TGTGCCACCAGTGACCCTGGGACAGGGACTTCCTACAATGAGCAGTTCTTC | CATSDPGTGTSYNEQFF
TRBJ1-6 | - | - | TRBV30 | TGTGCCTGGAGTACGGCGAGCTCCTATAATTCACCCCTCCACTTT | CAWSTASSYNSPLHF
TRBJ2-7 | - | many | TRBV28 | TGTGCCAGCAGCTTACTGGCCTACGAGCAGTACTTC | CASSLLAYEQYF
TRBJ2-3 | TRBD2 | - | TRBV11-2 | TGTGCCAGCAGCTTAGTCGCTAGCGGCACAGGTACGCAGTATTTT | CASSLVASGTGTQYF
TRBJ1-2 | - | few | TRBV6-1 | TGTGCCAGCAGCATTTCAATATCAAGGGACTATGGCTACACCTTC | CASSISISRDYGYTF
TRBJ2-7 | TRBD2 | many | TRBV28 | TGTGCCAGCAGTACCCTGACTAGCGGGAGAGCCTACGAGCAGTACTTC | CASSTLTSGRAYEQYF
TRBJ2-7 | - | few | TRBV7-9 | TGTGCCAGCAGTCCCAAGGCACGGGAATACGAGCAGTACTTC | CASSPKAREYEQYF
TRBJ2-5 | TRBD1 | few | TRBV9 | TGTGCCAGCAGCGTCTCGCCGGGACAGGGGGGAGAGACCCAGTACTTC | CASSVSPGQGGETQYF
TRBJ1-3 | TRBD1 | - | TRBV7-8 | TGTGCCAGCAGGCCACAGGGGGCGGGAGGAAACACCATATATTTT | CASRPQGAGGNTIYF
TRBJ1-1 | - | - | TRBV30 | TGTGCCTGGAGTTCCCCCCCCACTGAAGCTTTCTTT | CAWSSPPTEAFF
TRBJ2-7 | TRBD2 | many | TRBV28 | TGTGCCAGCATCGTAGCGGGAGGGCCGAACGAGCAGTACTTC | CASIVAGGPNEQYF
TRBJ2-2 | TRBD2 | - | TRBV19 | TGTGCCAGTAGTATAGAAACTAGCGGGCCGAACACCGGGGAGCTGTTTTTT | CASSIETSGPNTGELFF
TRBJ2-1 | TRBD2 | - | TRBV7-9 | TGTGCCAGCAGCTTAGGTGGTAGCGGGAGGTCGGGTGAGCAGTTCTTC | CASSLGGSGRSGEQFF
TRBJ1-5 | - | few | TRBV27 | TGTGCCAGCAGTTTAGAAGGTCCCCAGCCCCAGCATTTT | CASSLEGPQPQHF
TRBJ1-1 | - | many | TRBV30 | TGTGCCTGGAACATGAACACTGAAGCTTTCTTT | CAWNMNTEAFF
TRBJ2-3 | TRBD2 | many | TRBV6-1 | TGTGCCAGCAGGTCACCGGGACTACCTTCTAGCACAGATACGCAGTATTTT | CASRSPGLPSSTDTQYF
TRBJ2-1 | TRBD2 | few | TRBV11-3 | TGTGCCAGCAGCTTTCCCACTAGCGATGAGCAGTTCTTC | CASSFPTSDEQFF
TRBJ1-1 | - | many | TRBV12-3/TRBV12-4 | TGTGCCAGCAGTCCAGACAACACTGAAGCTTTCTTT | CASSPDNTEAFF
TRBJ1-1 | - | - | TRBV20-1 | TGCAGTGCCGGTATAACAGGGAGCACTGAAGCTTTCTTT | CSAGITGSTEAFF
TRBJ2-1 | - | many | TRBV6-1 | TGTGCCAGCATACTCGGGTCAGGTAACTACAATGAGCAGTTCTTC | CASILGSGNYNEQFF
TRBJ2-7 | - | - | TRBV25-1 | TGTGCCAGCAGTGAATCCCCGTTGGGGCAGGGGATCTACGAGCAGTACTTC | CASSESPLGQGIYEQYF
TRBJ2-3 | - | many | TRBV7-2 | TGTGCCAGCAGCAGCCCGTTCACAGATACGCAGTATTTT | CASSSPFTDTQYF
TRBJ2-3 | - | many | TRBV12-3/TRBV12-4 | TGTGCCAGCAGCTGGTCTGGCGCAGATACGCAGTATTTT | CASSWSGADTQYF
TRBJ2-7 | - | once | TRBV4-2 | TGTGCCAGCAGCCAAGGGGATTCACTCTTCTACGAGCAGTACTTC | CASSQGDSLFYEQYF
TRBJ2-5 | - | few | TRBV6-2/TRBV6-3 | TGTGCCAGCAGTTCCCCGGATGGTCCCCAAGAGACCCAGTACTTC | CASSSPDGPQETQYF
TRBJ2-7 | - | many | TRBV27 | TGTGCCAGCAGTGGGAAGGGGCCCTTTTCGAAGCAGTACTTC | CASSGKGPFSKQYF
TRBJ1-4 | - | - | TRBV11-2 | TGTGCCAGCAGCTTAGGTGTAGGGGGAACTAATGAAAAACTGTTTTTT | CASSLGVGGTNEKLFF
TRBJ1-1 | - | many | TRBV5-6 | TGTGCCAGCCTTTTTCTCGCCTTACCCCGGGGAGAAGACACTGAAGCTTTCTTT | CASLFLALPRGEDTEAFF
TRBJ2-3 | - | many | TRBV28 | TGTGCCAGCAGTTTTTCCCCCCCGCAGCTTAGCACAGATACGCAGTATTTT | CASSFSPPQLSTDTQYF
TRBJ1-5 | - | - | TRBV6-2/TRBV6-3 | TGTGCCAGCAGTTTTTCAGACAATCAGCCCCAGCATTTT | CASSFSDNQPQHF
TRBJ2-7 | TRBD2 | many | TRBV20-1 | TGCAGTGCTAGAAAAGCGGGGAGCTCCTACGAGCAGTACTTC | CSARKAGSSYEQYF
TRBJ2-7 | TRBD2 | few | TRBV29-1 | TGCAGCGCAACGGGGGGATCCTACGAGCAGTACTTC | CSATGGSYEQYF
TRBJ2-2 | TRBD1 | - | TRBV15 | TGTGCCACCAGCAGCACAGGGGTAGAGAACACCGGGGAGCTGTTTTTT | CATSSTGVENTGELFF
TRBJ2-1 | - | - | TRBV5-1 | TGCGCCAGCAGCTTGGACTCCGAGAGCTCCTACAATGAGCAGTTCTTC | CASSLDSESSYNEQFF
TRBJ2-7 | - | many | TRBV28 | TGTGCCAGCAGCCCCGACGGAACCTACGAGCAGTACTTC | CASSPDGTYEQYF
TRBJ2-5 | - | many | TRBV27 | TGTGCCAGCAGCCACAGGGTAGGGGAGACCCAGTACTTC | CASSHRVGETQYF
TRBJ1-2 | - | many | TRBV12-3/TRBV12-4 | TGTGCCAGCAGCCCCTTGGGCGATGGCTACACCTTC | CASSPLGDGYTF
TRBJ1-2 | TRBD1 | - | TRBV7-9 | TGTGCCAGCAGCCCTGATCGGGACAGGCAAACGGGCTACACCTTC | CASSPDRDRQTGYTF
TRBJ2-7 | TRBD2 | many | TRBV28 | TGTGCCAGCAGTTTTGGAGCTGTCGGACTAGCATATCCCTACGAGCAGTACTTC | CASSFGAVGLAYPYEQYF
TRBJ2-3 | - | few | TRBV3-1 | TGTGCCAGCAGCCAATTCGGGGGCACTAGCACAGATACGCAGTATTTT | CASSQFGGTSTDTQYF
TRBJ1-4 | - | - | TRBV9 | TGTGCCAGCAGCGTAGGACGGCGGCGCGCAGGCGAAAAACTGTTTTTT | CASSVGRRRAGEKLFF
TRBJ2-1 | TRBD2 | - | TRBV3-1 | TGTGCCAGCAGCCAAGATGATGCGGGGGGATACAATGAGCAGTTCTTC | CASSQDDAGGYNEQFF
TRBJ2-1 | TRBD1 | many | TRBV5-5 | TGTGCCAGCAGCGTCGGGACAGTCTACAATGAGCAGTTCTTC | CASSVGTVYNEQFF
TRBJ1-1 | TRBD1 | few | TRBV7-8 | TGTGCCAGCAGCCCACGGGACAGCTCCGCGGGAAGGGCTTTCTTT | CASSPRDSSAGRAFF
TRBJ2-1 | TRBD2 | many | TRBV7-2 | TGTGCCAGCAGCTTATCGCCTAGCGGGCAGTTCTTC | CASSLSPSGQFF
TRBJ1-4 | TRBD1 | few | TRBV30 | TGTGCCTGGAAGACAGGGGTGTTTTTCCGTGAAAAACTGTTTTTT | CAWKTGVFFREKLFF